The 3 T cell receptor beta chains presented below share a single source sample, sequenced in a study of beta chain features in type 1 diabetes. Reverse transcription of all isolated RNA meant that expressed TCRB transcripts were sequenced. Here immunoSEQ multiplex PCR was the method, and the copy in TCRdb shows in-frame clones only, minus some. Among roughly 140,000 clones, 6.5% to 8.5% were seen once, and the ten largest hold roughly 1.4%. The sequencing sample was made of central memory CD4+ T cells from blood. The source of these receptors is a woman aged 25-40 years in good health.

As DNA, the CDR3 is TGTGCCAGCAGCCAATTTAGCGGGAGTTCCAATGAGCAGTTCTTC. It specifies CASSQFSGSSNEQFF. The rearrangement joins TRBV4-2 to TRBJ2-1; 9 bases match TRBD2. Trimming cost V 2 bases and J 6 bases; bases outside gene matches: 5. Per the germline V gene, CDR1 is LGHNA and CDR2 is YNFKEQ. This CDR3 comprises 15 residues.

Ten or more counts support this clone. The V call is TRBV7-9, the J call TRBJ2-1; 7 positions agree with TRBD2. The CDR3 extends over 15 amino acids. Germline V CDR1 and CDR2: SEHNR, FQNEAQ (reference sequence). V lost 2 bases and J lost 8; bases outside the gene matches: 9. The CDR3 sequence is CASSLWMGGEDEQFF. Here the CDR3 DNA reads TGTGCCAGCAGCTTATGGATGGGGGGGGAGGATGAGCAGTTCTTC.

The chain couples TRBV9 to TRBJ2-2; 8 nucleotides agree with TRBD1. The CDR3 runs to 13 residues. Germline CDR1 SGDLS, CDR2 YYNGEE. V lost 3 bases and J lost 10; bases outside the gene matches: 5. Written as DNA, the CDR3 is TGTGCCAGCAGCGCAGGGGGCTTGGAGGAGCTGTTTTTT. Protein sequence: CASSAGGLEELFF.